This TCR beta chain was sequenced during a study of blood T cell repertoires in COVID-19. Study-wide context: Sites in the United States, Italy and Spain provided acute and convalescent COVID-19 samples. The analysed material was cDNA or gDNA that came from T cells, B-cell-depleted T cells, or PBMCs.

In the authors' methods: How many nucleated cells were present was estimated from reference gene primer amplification. Libraries were prepared by immunoSEQ multiplex PCR; TCRdb keeps only in-frame clonotypes and omits some of them. Clonal size and the V and J genes are those of that table, whereas D and trimming came from the DNA. The sample contains more than 60,000 clones, approximately 88% of which appear only once. The V gene lost 0 bases and the J gene lost 10 bases, with 4 bases spanning the gap. CDR3 length equals 12 residues. Germline V gene sequence: CDR1 SEHNR, CDR2 FQNEAQ (reference sequence). Enrollment of patients from Seattle took place during active infection, with longitudinal follow-up.

Sequenced: peripheral blood. This TCR was recovered from a woman aged 60-75 years with COVID-19, enrolled during active disease. The rearrangement uses TRBV7-9 and TRBJ1-6; D is undetermined. Written as DNA, the CDR3 is TGTGCCAGCAGCTTAGCGAGATCACCCCTCCACTTT. Its protein is CASSLARSPLHF.